This TCR beta chain was documented in a study of T cell repertoires in cytomegalovirus infection. Study-wide background: Indications of both CMV infection and matching HLA type were provided by public TCR beta signatures. Overall study findings and caveats: Clonotype analysis showed dominance of the ex vivo response by HLA-C-restricted CMV-specific TCR beta clonotypes.

Germline lookup yields CDR1 SGHVS and CDR2 FQNEAQ. V was cut by 4 bases and J by 5 bases, with 12 bases left in between. This CDR3 is built from 14 residues. Comment on this clonotype: Its antigen is currently unknown.

A single record per CDR3 protein comes from TCRdb applying MiXCR to the reads. Here the sample spans about 110,000 distinct CDR3 sequences, around 28% being singletons. The chain recombines TRBV7-8 with TRBJ1-5; D is possibly TRBD1 (6 bases). The specimen comprised CD8+ T cells from cultured PBMCs, sampled from culture after CMV antigen stimulation. This TCR derives from a human donor in good health (CMV status not recorded). Some clones in this sample may be carry-over from other donors' samples. CDR3 nucleotides: TGTGCCAGCAGCTCACAGGGTCTCGATCAGCCCCAGCATTTT. Translating it yields CASSSQGLDQPQHF.